This T cell receptor beta chain is drawn from a study of OX40 agonist ivuxolimab in advanced cancers. TCRdb's copy holds only in-frame clones and misses some; the assay was immunoSEQ multiplex PCR. The sample contains about 62,000 clones, 70% to 80% of which appear only once. In its sample, this clone is medium-sized. V lost 4 bases, J lost 3 bases, and 6 bases stayed unmatched. Per germline, CDR1 MGHRA and CDR2 YSYEKL. There are 16 residues in the CDR3. The sequences come from CD4+ or CD8+ T cells sorted from blood, collected in a trial of the OX40 agonist ivuxolimab. The sequence was collected from an adult with an advanced solid tumor such as melanoma, head and neck, liver or kidney cancer. J is TRBJ2-3 and V is TRBV4-1; 11 bases are shared with TRBD2. CDR3 amino acids: CASSLSRTSGTDTQYF. The CDR3, as DNA: TGCGCCAGCAGCCTAAGCCGGACTAGCGGGACAGATACGCAGTATTTT.